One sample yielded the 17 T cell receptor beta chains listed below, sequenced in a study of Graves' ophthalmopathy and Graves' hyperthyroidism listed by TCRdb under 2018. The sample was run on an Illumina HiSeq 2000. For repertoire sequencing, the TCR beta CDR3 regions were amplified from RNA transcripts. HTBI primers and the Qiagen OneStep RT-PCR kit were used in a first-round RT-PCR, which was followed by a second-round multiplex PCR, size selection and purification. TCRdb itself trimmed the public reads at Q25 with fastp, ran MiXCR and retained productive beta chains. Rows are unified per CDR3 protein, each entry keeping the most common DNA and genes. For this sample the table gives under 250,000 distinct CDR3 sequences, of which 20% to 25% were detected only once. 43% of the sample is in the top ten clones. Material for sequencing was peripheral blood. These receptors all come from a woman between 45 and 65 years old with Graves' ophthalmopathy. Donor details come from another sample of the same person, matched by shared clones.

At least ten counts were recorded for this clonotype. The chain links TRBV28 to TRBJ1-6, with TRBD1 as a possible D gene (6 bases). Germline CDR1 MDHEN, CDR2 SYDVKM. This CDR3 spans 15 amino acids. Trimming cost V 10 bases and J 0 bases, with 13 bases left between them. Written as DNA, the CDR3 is TGTGCCACTATTACAGGGAGCTCCTATAATTCACCCCTCCACTTT. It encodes CATITGSSYNSPLHF.

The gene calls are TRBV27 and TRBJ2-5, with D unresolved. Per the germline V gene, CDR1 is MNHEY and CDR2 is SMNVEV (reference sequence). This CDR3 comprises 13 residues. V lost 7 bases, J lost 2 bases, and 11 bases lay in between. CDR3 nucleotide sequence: TGTGCCAGCAAAGGGCACCATCAAGAGACCCAGTACTTC. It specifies CASKGHHQETQYF.

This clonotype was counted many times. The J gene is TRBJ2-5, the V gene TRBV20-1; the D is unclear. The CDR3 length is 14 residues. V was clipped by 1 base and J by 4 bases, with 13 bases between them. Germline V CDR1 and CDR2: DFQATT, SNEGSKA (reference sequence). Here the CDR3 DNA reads TGCAGTGCTAGAGGGTTCCCACTCGGAGAGACCCAGTACTTC. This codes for CSARGFPLGETQYF.

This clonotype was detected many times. The CDR3 reads CASSLAGFPSEQYF. The CDR3 DNA sequence: TGTGCCAGCAGTTTAGCAGGCTTTCCATCCGAGCAGTACTTC. The chain carries TRBV12-3 or TRBV12-4 and TRBJ2-7; D is undetermined. The length of the CDR3 is 14 residues. V gave up 0 bases and J gave up 6 bases, with 12 bases separating them.

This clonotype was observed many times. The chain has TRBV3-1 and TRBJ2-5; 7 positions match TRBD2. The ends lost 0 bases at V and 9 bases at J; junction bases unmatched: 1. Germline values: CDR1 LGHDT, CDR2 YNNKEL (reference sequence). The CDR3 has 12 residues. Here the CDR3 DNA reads TGTGCCAGCAGCCAAGATCGGGGGGCCCAGTACTTC. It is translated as CASSQDRGAQYF.

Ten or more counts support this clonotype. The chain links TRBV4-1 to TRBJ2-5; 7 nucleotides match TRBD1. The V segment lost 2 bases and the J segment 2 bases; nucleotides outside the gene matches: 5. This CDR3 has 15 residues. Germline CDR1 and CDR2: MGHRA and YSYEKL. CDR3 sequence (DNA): TGCGCCAGCAGCCAACAAACAGGGGTTCAAGAGACCCAGTACTTC. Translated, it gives CASSQQTGVQETQYF.

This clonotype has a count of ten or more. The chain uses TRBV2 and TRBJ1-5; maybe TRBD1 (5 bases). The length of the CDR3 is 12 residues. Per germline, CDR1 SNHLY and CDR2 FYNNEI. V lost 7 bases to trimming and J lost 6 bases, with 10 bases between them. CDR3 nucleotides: TGTGCCAGCACGGGGGGTACTCAGCCCCAGCATTTT. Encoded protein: CASTGGTQPQHF.

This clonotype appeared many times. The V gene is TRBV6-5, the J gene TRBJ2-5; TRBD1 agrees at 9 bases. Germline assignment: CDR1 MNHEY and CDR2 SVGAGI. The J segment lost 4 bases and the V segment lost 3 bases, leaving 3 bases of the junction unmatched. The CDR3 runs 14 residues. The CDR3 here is CASSYTGGGETQYF. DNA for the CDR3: TGTGCCAGCAGTTATACAGGGGGCGGAGAGACCCAGTACTTC.

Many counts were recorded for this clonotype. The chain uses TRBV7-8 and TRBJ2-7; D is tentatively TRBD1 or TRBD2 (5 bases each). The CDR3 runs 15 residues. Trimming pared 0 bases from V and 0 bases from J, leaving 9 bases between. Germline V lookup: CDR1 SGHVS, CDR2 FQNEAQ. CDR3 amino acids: CASSLAGDGSYEQYF. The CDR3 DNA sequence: TGTGCCAGCAGCTTAGCGGGGGACGGCTCCTACGAGCAGTACTTC.

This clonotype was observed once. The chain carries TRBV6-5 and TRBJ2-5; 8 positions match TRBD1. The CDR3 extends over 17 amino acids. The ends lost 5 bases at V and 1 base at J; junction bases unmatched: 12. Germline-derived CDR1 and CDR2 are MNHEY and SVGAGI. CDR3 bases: TGTGCCAGCAGTACTAGGACAGGGCCTAAAATCCAAGAGACCCAGTACTTC. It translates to CASSTRTGPKIQETQYF.

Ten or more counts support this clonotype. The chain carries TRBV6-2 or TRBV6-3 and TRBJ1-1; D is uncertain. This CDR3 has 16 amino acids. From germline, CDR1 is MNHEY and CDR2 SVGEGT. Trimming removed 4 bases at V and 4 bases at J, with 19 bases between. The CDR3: CASSSTPGVRRTEAFF. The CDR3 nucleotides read TGTGCCAGCAGTTCCACCCCCGGAGTCAGGCGCACTGAAGCTTTCTTT.

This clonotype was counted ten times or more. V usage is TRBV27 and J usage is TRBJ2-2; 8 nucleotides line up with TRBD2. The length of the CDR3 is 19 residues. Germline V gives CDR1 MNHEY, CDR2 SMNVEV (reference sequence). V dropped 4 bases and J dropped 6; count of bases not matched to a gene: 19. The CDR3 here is CASSSLRVAGSLPSGELFF. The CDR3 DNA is TGTGCCAGCAGTTCCCTGCGAGTAGCGGGGTCTTTACCGTCCGGGGAGCTGTTTTTT.

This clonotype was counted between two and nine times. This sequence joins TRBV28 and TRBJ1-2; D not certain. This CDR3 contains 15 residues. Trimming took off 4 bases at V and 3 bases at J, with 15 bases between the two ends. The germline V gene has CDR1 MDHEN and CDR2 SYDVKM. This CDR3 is CASSSPYSGDYGYTF. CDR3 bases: TGTGCCAGCAGTTCCCCATATAGTGGCGACTATGGCTACACCTTC.

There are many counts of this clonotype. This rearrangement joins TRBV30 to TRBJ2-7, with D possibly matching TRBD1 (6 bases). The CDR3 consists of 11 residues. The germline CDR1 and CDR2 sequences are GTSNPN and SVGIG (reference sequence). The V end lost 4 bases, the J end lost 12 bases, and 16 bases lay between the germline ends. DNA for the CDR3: TGTGCCTGGAAACAGGGCGGTCGGCCGTACTTC. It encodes CAWKQGGRPYF.

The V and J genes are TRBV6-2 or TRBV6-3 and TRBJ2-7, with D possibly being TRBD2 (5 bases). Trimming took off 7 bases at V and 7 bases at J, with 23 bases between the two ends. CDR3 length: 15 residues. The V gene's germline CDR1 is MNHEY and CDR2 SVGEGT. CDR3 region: CASTDRASTYDEQYF. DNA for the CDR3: TGTGCCAGCACTGACCGGGCTAGCACCTACGATGAGCAGTACTTC.

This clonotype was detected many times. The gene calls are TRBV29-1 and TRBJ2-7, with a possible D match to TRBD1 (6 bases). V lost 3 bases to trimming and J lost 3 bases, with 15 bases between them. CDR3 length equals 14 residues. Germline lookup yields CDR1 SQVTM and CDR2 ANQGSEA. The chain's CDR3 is CSVDTGSVSYEQYF. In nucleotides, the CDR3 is TGCAGCGTTGATACAGGGTCCGTTAGCTACGAGCAGTACTTC.

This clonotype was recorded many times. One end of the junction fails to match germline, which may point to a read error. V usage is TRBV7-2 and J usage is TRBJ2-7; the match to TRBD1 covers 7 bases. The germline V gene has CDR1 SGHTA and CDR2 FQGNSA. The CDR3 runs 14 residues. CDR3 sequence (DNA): TGTGCCAGCAATCCCGACAGGGCTGCCTACGAGCAGCACTTC. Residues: CASNPDRAAYEQHF.